These 26 T cell receptor beta chains were sequenced from one sample in a study of CD8 T cells in ankylosing spondylitis. Whole-study results and caveats: Made up of fewer than ten highly homologous variants, a TCR beta motif appeared characteristic of ankylosing spondylitis blood.

TCRdb itself ran the 5' RACE reads through MiXCR, one entry per CDR3 protein. The repertoire has about 700,000 distinct CDR3 sequences, 15% to 20% of them found once; the top ten carry 15% to 20%. For these TCRs, the target antigens are not known. The sequenced material came from blood, either unsorted or a sorted T cell fraction (not recorded which). Receptor source: a male donor with ankylosing spondylitis.

This clonotype occurred a few times. The genes are TRBV12-3 or TRBV12-4 and TRBJ2-2; 11 bases fit TRBD2. The CDR3 covers 15 residues. Trimming cost V 10 bases and J 3 bases; bases outside gene matches: 7. The CDR3 here is CATLLAGEDTGELFF. The CDR3, as DNA: TGTGCCACCCTACTAGCGGGAGAAGACACCGGGGAGCTGTTTTTT.

The chain employs TRBV5-1 and TRBJ2-7; D may be TRBD2 (6 bases). The CDR3 consists of 15 residues. Germline CDR1 and CDR2: SGHRS and YFSETQ. V lost 1 base to trimming and J lost 2 bases, with 13 bases between them. The CDR3 DNA is TGCGCCAGCAGCTTGACTAGCCGTAGCACCTACGAGCAGTACTTC. Its translation is CASSLTSRSTYEQYF.

This clonotype appeared once. A much larger clonotype is one base distant, so this may be a read error. The chain uses TRBV5-1 and TRBJ1-4; 7 bases align to TRBD1. This CDR3 has 15 residues. Germline V gene sequence: CDR1 SGHRS, CDR2 YFSETQ. V was pared by 3 bases and J by 2 bases, with 4 bases of the junction left unmatched. CDR3 coding DNA: TGCGCCAGCAGCTCCAGGGGGAGTACTAATGAAAAACTGTTTTTT. Translated, it gives CASSSRGSTNEKLFF.

The table lists this clonotype with a few counts. The gene calls are TRBV3-1 and TRBJ2-2; TRBD2 aligns across 10 bases. This CDR3 contains 15 residues. Germline CDR1 LGHDT, CDR2 YNNKEL (reference sequence). Trimming removed 2 bases from V and 4 bases from J; junction bases left unmatched: 1. The CDR3 here is CASSQTSGATGELFF. The CDR3 DNA follows: TGTGCCAGCAGCCAAACTAGCGGGGCCACCGGGGAGCTGTTTTTT.

This clonotype was observed a handful of times. The chain combines TRBV11-2 with TRBJ2-1, with D possibly matching TRBD2 (6 bases). V shed 6 bases and J shed 1 base, with 22 bases lying between them. The CDR3 length is 18 residues. CDR1 is SGHAT, CDR2 FQNNGV, per germline. The CDR3 protein is CASRLRTKVERSYNEQFF. CDR3 nucleotides: TGTGCCAGCAGGTTAAGGACTAAGGTGGAGCGATCCTACAATGAGCAGTTCTTC.

This clonotype was observed a single time. The gene calls are TRBV7-9 and TRBJ2-4; D gene ambiguous. Looked up from germline, CDR1 is SEHNR and CDR2 is FQNEAQ (reference sequence). The CDR3 is made up of 15 amino acids. Trimming pared 3 bases from V and 16 bases from J, leaving 25 bases between. The CDR3 protein is CASSFAREPLEPLYF. DNA of the CDR3: TGTGCCAGCAGCTTTGCTAGGGAACCGCTAGAACCGTTATACTTC.

The chain joins TRBV5-5 to TRBJ2-7, with 8 nucleotides matching TRBD1. V dropped 3 bases and J dropped 6; count of bases not matched to a gene: 11. This CDR3 has 15 amino acids. In germline, CDR1 is SGHKS, CDR2 YYEKEE (reference sequence). CDR3 sequence reads: CASSSKDRERSEQYF. As DNA, the CDR3 is TGTGCCAGCAGCTCCAAGGACAGGGAACGGAGCGAGCAGTACTTC.

The chain has TRBV5-6 and TRBJ1-2; TRBD1 might be the D (5 bases). From germline, CDR1 is SGHDT and CDR2 YYEEEE. V lost 0 bases and J 1 base, leaving 13 bases between the germline ends. This CDR3 contains 16 residues. This CDR3 is CASSLALSGNNYGYTF. Here the CDR3 DNA reads TGTGCCAGCAGCTTGGCATTATCAGGGAATAACTATGGCTACACCTTC.

The chain joins TRBV18 to TRBJ2-1; D possibly matches TRBD1 or TRBD2 (5 bases each). Germline CDR1 KGHSH, CDR2 LQKENI. V was cut by 6 bases and J by 7 bases, with 16 bases left in between. This CDR3 region has 14 residues. The CDR3: CASSPGLWGNEQFF. In DNA, the CDR3 is TGTGCCAGCTCCCCGGGTCTGTGGGGGAATGAGCAGTTCTTC.

V and J are TRBV19 and TRBJ1-5; no clear D. CDR3 length equals 14 residues. Looked up from germline, CDR1 is LNHDA and CDR2 is SQIVND (reference sequence). The germline V and J ends were trimmed by 3 bases and 0 bases, with 6 bases remaining between them. CDR3 bases: TGTGCCAGTAGTATCGTAACTAGCAATCAGCCCCAGCATTTT. Its translation is CASSIVTSNQPQHF.

This chain uses TRBV6-2 or TRBV6-3 with TRBJ2-7; a weak D match, TRBD2 (6 bases). Germline assignment: CDR1 MNHEY and CDR2 SVGEGT. V was clipped by 6 bases and J by 0 bases, with 12 bases between them. The CDR3 is 14 amino acids. CDR3 residues: CASSPPGSSYEQYF. The CDR3 DNA reads TGTGCCAGCAGCCCCCCCGGGAGCTCCTACGAGCAGTACTTC.

This clonotype was seen repeatedly, ten times or more. The CDR3 DNA follows: TGTGCCACCAGCAGAGCGGGGGGGGATCAGCCCCAGCATTTT. Protein: CATSRAGGDQPQHF. This rearrangement joins TRBV15 to TRBJ1-5; tentatively, D is TRBD1 (5 bases). Germline lookup yields CDR1 LNHNV and CDR2 YYDKDF (reference sequence). The CDR3 has 14 amino acids. Trimming shortened V by 1 base and J by 5 bases, and 9 bases separated the two germline ends.

This clonotype was counted between two and nine times. V is TRBV20-1 and J is TRBJ1-1; 9 bases are shared with TRBD1. CDR1 and CDR2 from the germline V gene are DFQATT and SNEGSKA (reference sequence). V shed 3 bases and J 3 bases; nucleotides not matched to a gene: 5. This CDR3 contains 14 residues. CDR3 loop: CSARRTGADTEAFF. The CDR3 DNA follows: TGCAGTGCTAGGCGGACAGGGGCCGACACTGAAGCTTTCTTT.

This clonotype was seen a few times. The chain employs TRBV20-1 and TRBJ2-7, with 10 positions matching TRBD2. Losses at the gene ends were 1 base for V and 6 bases for J; bases not matched to a gene: 12. Germline V gene sequence: CDR1 DFQATT, CDR2 SNEGSKA (reference sequence). The CDR3 loop spans 16 amino acids. CDR3 sequence: CSARGAGGGPEVEQYF. CDR3 DNA: TGCAGTGCTAGAGGAGCGGGGGGGGGGCCCGAGGTCGAGCAGTACTTC.

The V call is TRBV4-1, the J call TRBJ2-1; TRBD2 aligns across 7 bases. The germline gives CDR1 MGHRA, CDR2 YSYEKL. Trimming cost V 0 bases and J 8 bases; bases outside gene matches: 31. CDR3 size: 23 residues. The CDR3 DNA is TGCGCCAGCAGCCAAGATTCCTCTACTAGGGTGCTTGGGGGGGACCACCCCGGGGATGAGCAGTTCTTC. Translation gives CASSQDSSTRVLGGDHPGDEQFF.

The rearrangement uses TRBV5-1 and TRBJ2-2, with TRBD2 as a possible D gene (5 bases). Trimming shortened V by 6 bases and J by 4 bases, and 16 bases separated the two germline ends. Germline CDR1 SGHRS, CDR2 YFSETQ. The CDR3 is 15 amino acids. The CDR3 here is CASTPAAGLTGELFF. Written as DNA, the CDR3 is TGCGCCAGCACCCCCGCGGCGGGTCTCACCGGGGAGCTGTTTTTT.

CDR3 sequence: CSATDRQNTEAFF. DNA of the CDR3: TGCAGTGCAACCGACAGACAGAACACTGAAGCTTTCTTT. The rearrangement uses TRBV20-1 and TRBJ1-1, with D perhaps TRBD1 (5 bases). V was pared by 6 bases and J by 1 base, with 12 bases between. Germline CDR1 is DFQATT and CDR2 is SNEGSKA (reference sequence). This CDR3 has 13 residues.

This clonotype turned up a few times. The DNA of the CDR3 is TGTGCCAGCACGGGGGCTAGCGGGAGTGGGTTCAATGAGCAGTTCTTC. Protein product: CASTGASGSGFNEQFF. This chain uses TRBV9 with TRBJ2-1, with 10 nucleotides matching TRBD2. The CDR3 is 16 amino acids. Germline V gives CDR1 SGDLS, CDR2 YYNGEE. Losses at the gene ends were 6 bases for V and 6 bases for J; bases not matched to a gene: 12.

This clonotype appeared a few times. This sequence joins TRBV20-1 and TRBJ2-7; 7 bases fit TRBD2. The CDR3 spans 15 residues. The V and J ends lost 2 bases and 6 bases, in that order; junction bases with no gene match: 13. Germline CDR1 DFQATT, CDR2 SNEGSKA (reference sequence). In DNA, the CDR3 is TGCAGTGCTAGACGGAGGGAGGGCCCAGGCGGCGAGCAGTACTTC. The encoded protein is CSARRREGPGGEQYF.

This clonotype has just a few counts. The chain recombines TRBV5-6 with TRBJ2-7, with 8 bases aligning to TRBD2. Germline CDR1 and CDR2: SGHDT and YYEEEE. The CDR3 sequence is 15 residues long. Losses at the gene ends were 4 bases for V and 3 bases for J; bases not matched to a gene: 9. CDR3 DNA sequence: TGTGCCAGCAGCGGGGCCGGGACTAGTAACTACGAGCAGTACTTC. Protein sequence: CASSGAGTSNYEQYF.

This clonotype was detected only a few times. The CDR3 DNA follows: TGTGCCAGCAGCGTTCTGACCGGGGGCGGTGGCTACACCTTC. Its protein is CASSVLTGGGGYTF. The chain uses TRBV9 and TRBJ1-2; D is perhaps TRBD1 (6 bases). Trimming left V 2 bases short and J 7 bases short, with 15 bases between. CDR1 SGDLS and CDR2 YYNGEE come from the germline V gene. The CDR3 consists of 14 residues.

V usage is TRBV12-3 or TRBV12-4 and J usage is TRBJ2-1, with 13 bases fitting TRBD2. Germline trimming cut 6 bases from V and 0 bases from J; bases unmatched to any gene: 5. The CDR3 is made up of 17 amino acids. This CDR3 is CASSKWTSGSSYNEQFF. The CDR3 coding sequence is TGTGCCAGCAGCAAATGGACTAGCGGGAGCTCCTACAATGAGCAGTTCTTC.

V and J are TRBV7-2 and TRBJ1-1; D call uncertain. The CDR3 consists of 13 residues. V was trimmed by 7 bases and J by 0 bases, leaving 9 bases between them. Germline CDR1 is SGHTA and CDR2 is FQGNSA. The CDR3 protein is CASTAPVNTEAFF. The CDR3 bases are TGTGCCAGCACAGCTCCCGTGAACACTGAAGCTTTCTTT.

This clonotype was recorded a few times. The chain has TRBV28 and TRBJ2-7; 9 bases match TRBD2. The CDR3 contains 16 residues. Trimming removed 6 bases from V and 2 bases from J; junction bases left unmatched: 11. The germline V gene encodes CDR1 MDHEN and CDR2 SYDVKM. The CDR3 DNA reads TGTGCCAGCAGCTCCCTGCTAGCGGGGAGAACCTACGAGCAGTACTTC. This sequence encodes CASSSLLAGRTYEQYF.

This chain joins TRBV5-1 and TRBJ1-1; D not resolved. Trimming stripped 3 bases from V and 7 bases from J, with 16 bases between. There are 14 residues in the CDR3. Per germline, CDR1 SGHRS and CDR2 YFSETQ. The CDR3 reads CASSWGVGLGEAFF. The CDR3 DNA follows: TGCGCCAGCAGCTGGGGTGTCGGGTTGGGTGAAGCTTTCTTT.

This clonotype was seen at least ten times. The V gene is TRBV12-3 or TRBV12-4, the J gene TRBJ1-1; 7 bases agree with TRBD1. The CDR3 runs to 14 residues. V gave up 7 bases and J gave up 2 bases; unmatched junction bases: 7. Written as DNA, the CDR3 is TGTGCCAGCACCGGAGGGGGCTTCAACACTGAAGCTTTCTTT. It yields the protein CASTGGGFNTEAFF.